The subject of this entry is one TCR beta chain. The antigen is not known. This sample also contains other DNA sequences that code for the same CDR3. CDR3 length: 11 amino acids. V was trimmed by 6 bases and J by 7 bases, leaving 10 bases between them. Germline V gene sequence: CDR1 MDHEN, CDR2 SYDVKM. This entry belongs to a study of shared clonotypes between healthy human individuals. Overall study findings and caveats: Blood was the only sampled material, and tissue repertoires likely differ.

Running of the assay took place at deep level. Sequenced by immunoSEQ multiplex PCR; TCRdb stores in-frame clones only, minus some. The sample has under 2.5 million clones, roughly 90% seen once; the top ten hold about 0.36%. The chain couples TRBV28 to TRBJ2-7; no clear D. The source is a man aged 18 to 30 in good health. Some clones in this sample may be carry-over from other donors' samples. Sequencing input: naive CD4+ T cells from PBMCs. As for subset: CD45RA+ positively selected. CDR3 in DNA: TGTGCCAGCAGCCAAACACGGGAGCAGTACTTC. Its protein is CASSQTREQYF.